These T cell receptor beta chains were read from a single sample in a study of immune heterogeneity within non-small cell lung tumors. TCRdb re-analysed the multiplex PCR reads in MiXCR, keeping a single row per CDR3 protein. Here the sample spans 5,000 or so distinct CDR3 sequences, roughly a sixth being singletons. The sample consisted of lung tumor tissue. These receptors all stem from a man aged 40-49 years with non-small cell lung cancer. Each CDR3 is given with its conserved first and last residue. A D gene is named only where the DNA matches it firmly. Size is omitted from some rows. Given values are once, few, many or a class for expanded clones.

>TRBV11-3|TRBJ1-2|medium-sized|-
TGTGCCAGCAGACCATATTTTAACTATGGCTACACCTTC
CASRPYFNYGYTF
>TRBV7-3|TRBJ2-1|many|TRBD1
TGTGCCAGCAGCTTAAACCCGGGACAGGGGCTCAATGAGCAGTTCTTC
CASSLNPGQGLNEQFF
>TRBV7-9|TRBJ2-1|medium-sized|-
TGTGCCAGCAGCTTATTGCACTCCTTCGGCAATGAGCAGTTCTTC
CASSLLHSFGNEQFF
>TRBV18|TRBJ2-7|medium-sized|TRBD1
TGTGCCAGCTCAAGGACAGGTGGATGGTTCGAGCAGTACTTC
CASSRTGGWFEQYF
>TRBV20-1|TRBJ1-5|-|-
TGCAGTGCTAGAGCTAGCAATCAGCCCCAGCATTTT
CSARASNQPQHF
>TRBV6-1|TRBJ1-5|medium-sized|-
TGTGCCAGCAGTCATCCTGATCAGCCCCAGCATTTT
CASSHPDQPQHF
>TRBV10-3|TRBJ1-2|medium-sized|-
TGTGCCATCAGTGAGGGACAAAACTATGGCTACACCTTC
CAISEGQNYGYTF
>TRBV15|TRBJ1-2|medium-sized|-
TGTGCCACGGGGGGGGACTACTATGGCTACACCTTC
CATGGDYYGYTF
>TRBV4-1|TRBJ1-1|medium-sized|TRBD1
TGCGCCAGCAGCCCTTGGGAGGGGGCCCCGACTGAAGCTTTCTTT
CASSPWEGAPTEAFF
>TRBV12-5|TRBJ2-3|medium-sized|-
TGTGCTAGTGGTCTGTTAGAAGATACGCAGTATTTT
CASGLLEDTQYF
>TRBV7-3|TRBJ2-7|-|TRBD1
TGTGCCAGCAGCTGGACCGGGACAGTAGAGAGCGAGCAGTACTTC
CASSWTGTVESEQYF
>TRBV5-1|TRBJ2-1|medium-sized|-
TGCGCCAGCAGCTTGCAACCCGGGGGAAATGAGCAGTTCTTC
CASSLQPGGNEQFF
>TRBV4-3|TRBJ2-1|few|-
TGCGCCAGCAGCGCCCGGGAGATCTACAATGAGCAGTTCTTC
CASSAREIYNEQFF
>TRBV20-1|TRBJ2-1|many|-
TGCAGTGGAGTAAGCGTTGACGACAATGAGCAGTTCTTC
CSGVSVDDNEQFF
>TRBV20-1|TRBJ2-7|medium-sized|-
TGCAGTGCTTCTACGACAGAAAACTTACGGGAGCAGTACTTC
CSASTTENLREQYF
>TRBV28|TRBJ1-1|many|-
TGTGCCAGCAGAGGGACTGGTCCAACCGAAGCTTTCTTT
CASRGTGPTEAFF
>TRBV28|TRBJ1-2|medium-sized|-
TGTGCCAGCAGTTCTGTCCAAGGGGTCGACTATGGCTACACCTTC
CASSSVQGVDYGYTF